Shown below are 9 T cell receptor beta chains from a single sample sequenced in a study of HIV-infected patients and healthy controls. No cell fractionation was done, so the repertoire covers all unsorted peripheral blood T cells. Reverse transcription used around 500 ng RNA and constant-region primers for alpha and beta. Using multiplexing indices, alpha and beta chain libraries were generated apart by chain-specific third strand synthesis. TCRdb re-called the 5' RACE reads through MiXCR, storing one row per CDR3 protein. The sample lists roughly 16,000 distinct CDR3 sequences; about 5.4% were seen once. Sequencing was carried out using blood. The receptors come from an adult in good health.

This clonotype was counted ten times or more. The CDR3 DNA reads TGTGCCAGCAGCTTAGAACACAGGGAGTCACCCCTCCACTTT. Amino acid sequence: CASSLEHRESPLHF. The V gene is TRBV7-2, the J gene TRBJ1-6, with TRBD1 as a possible D gene (6 bases). There are 14 residues in the CDR3. Germline V gene data show CDR1 as SGHTA and CDR2 as FQGNSA. V was shortened by 1 base and J by 10 bases, with 11 bases between the two germline ends.

This clonotype was counted at least ten times. The genes are TRBV6-2 or TRBV6-3 and TRBJ1-2, with TRBD1 identical over 9 bases. The ends lost 4 bases at V and 3 bases at J; junction bases unmatched: 3. The CDR3 is 14 residues long. Germline V gene lookup returns CDR1 MNHEY and CDR2 SVGEGT. The CDR3 loop is CASSSRTGDYGYTF. CDR3 DNA: TGTGCCAGCAGTTCCAGGACAGGGGACTATGGCTACACCTTC.

This clonotype was recorded at least ten times. The J gene is TRBJ1-1, the V gene TRBV20-1; the D gene is possibly TRBD1 (5 bases). Per germline, CDR1 DFQATT and CDR2 SNEGSKA (reference sequence). Trimming removed 7 bases from V and 4 bases from J, with 16 bases in between. The CDR3 is 13 residues long. The CDR3 spells CSVTKGETTEAFF. CDR3 coding DNA: TGCAGTGTGACGAAAGGGGAGACCACTGAAGCTTTCTTT.

This clonotype was seen ten or more times. The chain has TRBV9 and TRBJ1-1; TRBD1 agrees at 7 bases. This CDR3 contains 13 residues. The germline gives CDR1 SGDLS, CDR2 YYNGEE. J lost 5 bases, V lost 1 base, and 2 bases had no gene match. The CDR3 bases are TGTGCCAGCAGCGTAACAGGGGAGACTGAAGCTTTCTTT. Protein sequence: CASSVTGETEAFF.

Many counts were recorded for this clonotype. The V and J genes are TRBV3-1 and TRBJ2-5; 14 bases agree with TRBD2. CDR1 is LGHDT and CDR2 is YNNKEL in the germline V gene (reference sequence). The junction had 3 bases not matched to a gene; V was cut back by 1 base and J by 2 bases. This CDR3 region has 17 residues. CDR3 nucleotide sequence: TGTGCCAGCAGCCAAGGTCGGACTAGCGGGGGGCAAGAGACCCAGTACTTC. The encoded protein is CASSQGRTSGGQETQYF.

This clonotype was seen ten or more times. J is TRBJ1-1 and V is TRBV7-8; perhaps TRBD1 as D (5 bases). The CDR3 has 14 amino acids. Per germline, CDR1 SGHVS and CDR2 FQNEAQ. The V and J ends lost 5 bases and 2 bases respectively, with 12 bases between them. The CDR3 loop reads CASSRDGQNTEAFF. The CDR3 DNA reads TGTGCCAGCAGCCGGGACGGGCAAAACACTGAAGCTTTCTTT.

This clonotype was recorded many times. The rearrangement joins TRBV9 to TRBJ2-1; D is ambiguous. Trimming removed 3 bases from V and 5 bases from J, with 3 bases in between. CDR3 length equals 11 residues. In germline, CDR1 is SGDLS, CDR2 YYNGEE. The CDR3 sequence is CASSANNEQFF. CDR3 in DNA: TGTGCCAGCAGCGCCAACAATGAGCAGTTCTTC.

This sequence joins TRBV6-2 or TRBV6-3 and TRBJ1-1; D not certain. The V and J ends lost 6 bases and 3 bases respectively, with 8 bases between them. The CDR3 is made up of 12 amino acids. Looked up from germline, CDR1 is MNHEY and CDR2 is SVGEGT. DNA for the CDR3: TGTGCCAGCAGCTCGACGTACACTGAAGCTTTCTTT. This translates into CASSSTYTEAFF.

This clonotype rates as medium-sized. This chain joins TRBV10-3 and TRBJ2-3; perhaps TRBD2 as D (5 bases). The V end lost 2 bases, the J end lost 4 bases, and 13 bases lay between the germline ends. The CDR3 spans 15 residues. Germline V lookup: CDR1 ENHRY, CDR2 SYGVKD. CDR3 coding DNA: TGTGCCATCAGTGAGGAGGGCTCAGTAGCAGATACGCAGTATTTT. Translation gives CAISEEGSVADTQYF.